This passage covers 16 T cell receptor beta chains from one sample sequenced in a study of T cell changes during pregnancy in multiple sclerosis. Sequenced by immunoSEQ multiplex PCR; TCRdb stores in-frame clones only, minus some. The sample consists of fewer than 45,000 clones, 94% of them appearing once. Sequenced material: CD8+ T cells from peripheral blood mononuclear cells, taken in the third trimester of pregnancy. These receptors came from a female donor with multiple sclerosis, enrolled in a pregnancy study.

The chain employs TRBV5-4 and TRBJ2-1; 8 nucleotides agree with TRBD1. CDR1 and CDR2 from the germline V gene are SGHNT and YYREEE (reference sequence). This CDR3 has 12 residues. After removal of 7 bases from V and 9 bases from J, the junction contained 6 bases not matched to a gene. CDR3 protein: CASHGQGGEQFF. CDR3 coding DNA: TGTGCCAGCCACGGACAGGGTGGTGAGCAGTTCTTC.

The rearrangement uses TRBV4-2 and TRBJ2-5; 8 nucleotides match TRBD2. CDR1 LGHNA and CDR2 YNFKEQ come from the germline V gene. V lost 0 bases, J lost 5 bases, and 8 bases stayed unmatched. The CDR3 covers 16 residues. The CDR3 DNA reads TGTGCCAGCAGCCAAGATGGGTCGGGAGGGCCCGAGACCCAGTACTTC. Translation: CASSQDGSGGPETQYF.

J is TRBJ2-7 and V is TRBV16, with D tentatively TRBD2 (6 bases). The CDR3 is 15 residues long. Germline CDR1 KGHSY, CDR2 FQNENV. V lost 3 bases and J 7 bases, leaving 19 bases between the germline ends. Here the CDR3 DNA reads TGTGCCAGCAGCCACCGGGACTTGGGGTTGGGGGAGCAGTACTTC. Translation gives CASSHRDLGLGEQYF. Variable domain in full (rest from reference TRBV16 and TRBJ2-7): GEEVAQTPKHLVRGEGQKAKLYCAPIKGHSYVFWYQQVLKNEFKFLISFQNENVFDETGMPKERFSAKCLPNSPCSLEIQATKLEDSAVYFCASSHRDLGLGEQYFGPGTRLTVT.

CDR3 DNA: TGTGCCACCAGCAGACATGCACCGGGACAGGGGGAATCCTACGAGCAGTACTTC. Its translation: CATSRHAPGQGESYEQYF. The chain couples TRBV15 to TRBJ2-7; 11 nucleotides agree with TRBD1. Trimming took 2 bases from V and 1 from J; bases not matched to a gene: 10. Germline CDR1 reads LNHNV; CDR2 reads YYDKDF (reference sequence). This CDR3 contains 18 residues.

The V call is TRBV7-9, the J call TRBJ2-7; 8 bases agree with TRBD2. V dropped 5 bases and J dropped 2; count of bases not matched to a gene: 8. CDR3 length: 15 residues. CDR1 and CDR2 (germline): SEHNR, FQNEAQ (reference sequence). The CDR3, as DNA: TGTGCCAGCAGCCCTATCGGGAGGGCGGCCTACGAGCAGTACTTC. Encoded protein: CASSPIGRAAYEQYF.

The chain is built from TRBV7-9 and TRBJ2-1; perhaps TRBD1 as D (6 bases). V lost 6 bases to trimming and J lost 7 bases, with 13 bases between them. The CDR3 totals 13 residues. Germline V CDR1 and CDR2: SEHNR, FQNEAQ (reference sequence). The CDR3 sequence: CASSTGTDNEQFF. DNA of the CDR3: TGTGCCAGCAGTACAGGGACGGATAATGAGCAGTTCTTC.

This clone was recorded only once. This sequence joins TRBV11-3 and TRBJ1-5; TRBD1 aligns across 7 bases. V trimming: 6 bases; J trimming: 3 bases; junction bases outside the gene matches: 14. In germline, CDR1 is SGHNT, CDR2 YENEEA. The CDR3 has 17 amino acids. The CDR3 loop is CASRSNNRGPSNQPQHF. The CDR3 DNA reads TGTGCCAGCAGATCCAACAACAGGGGCCCCTCCAATCAGCCCCAGCATTTT.

V usage is TRBV9 and J usage is TRBJ2-1; 9 nucleotides agree with TRBD2. Germline V gives CDR1 SGDLS, CDR2 YYNGEE. CDR3 length: 16 residues. V shed 4 bases, J shed 9 bases, and the junction held 14 bases outside the gene matches. The CDR3 DNA reads TGTGCCAGCAGCCCCAGACTAGCGGCCCAGGGGAGTGAGCAGTTCTTC. This encodes CASSPRLAAQGSEQFF.

The chain combines TRBV7-9 with TRBJ1-1; D not resolved. Germline V gene sequence: CDR1 SEHNR, CDR2 FQNEAQ (reference sequence). This CDR3 comprises 13 residues. Trimming cost V 2 bases and J 0 bases, with 4 bases left between them. The CDR3 DNA reads as TGTGCCAGCAGCTTACCTGTGAACACTGAAGCTTTCTTT. It specifies CASSLPVNTEAFF.

The chain couples TRBV4-3 to TRBJ2-7, with D possibly TRBD2 on 6 matching bases. Germline CDR1 reads LGHNA; CDR2 reads YSLEER. The V gene lost 2 bases and the J gene lost 3 bases, with 14 bases spanning the gap. This CDR3 is built from 15 residues. The CDR3 loop reads CASSQYPGEVYEQYF. Written as DNA, the CDR3 is TGCGCCAGCAGCCAATATCCCGGGGAGGTCTACGAGCAGTACTTC.

The rearrangement uses TRBV28 and TRBJ2-7, with 8 bases fitting TRBD2. This CDR3 is 14 amino acids long. Germline V gene sequence: CDR1 MDHEN, CDR2 SYDVKM. V was pared by 6 bases and J by 0 bases, with 4 bases of the junction left unmatched. CDR3 sequence: CASSPTSGSYEQYF. DNA of the CDR3: TGTGCCAGCAGCCCTACTAGCGGCTCCTACGAGCAGTACTTC.

The chain employs TRBV19 and TRBJ2-1, with TRBD1 matching 9 bases. The germline V gene encodes CDR1 LNHDA and CDR2 SQIVND (reference sequence). This CDR3 is built from 18 residues. V shed 1 base, J shed 0 bases, and the junction held 7 bases outside the gene matches. The CDR3 DNA is TGTGCCAGTAGTATAGTTGGGGGGACAGGGATCTCCTACAATGAGCAGTTCTTC. This codes for CASSIVGGTGISYNEQFF.

The V call is TRBV4-3, the J call TRBJ1-5; the D gene is possibly TRBD1 (6 bases). The V end was cut by 0 bases, the J end by 5 bases, with 8 bases between. Per the germline V gene, CDR1 is LGHNA and CDR2 is YSLEER. CDR3 length equals 14 residues. As DNA, the CDR3 is TGCGCCAGCAGCCAAGAACAGGGTGATCAGCCCCAGCATTTT. It specifies CASSQEQGDQPQHF.

The chain is built from TRBV7-9 and TRBJ2-5; possible D gene TRBD1, 5 bases. The CDR3 contains 15 residues. The ends were cut back, 5 bases at V and 5 bases at J, with 18 bases in the middle. Germline CDR1 reads SEHNR; CDR2 reads FQNEAQ (reference sequence). This CDR3 is CASSAARVLQETQYF. CDR3 nucleotides: TGTGCCAGCAGCGCCGCCAGGGTTCTCCAGGAGACCCAGTACTTC.

V and J are TRBV27 and TRBJ2-7; 10 nucleotides line up with TRBD1. The CDR3 loop spans 14 amino acids. With V trimmed by 3 bases and J by 7 bases, 6 bases remained unmatched. CDR1 and CDR2 (germline): MNHEY, SMNVEV (reference sequence). The CDR3 is CASSLGTGVREQYF. In DNA form, the CDR3 reads TGTGCCAGCAGTTTGGGGACAGGGGTCAGGGAGCAGTACTTC.

V usage is TRBV28 and J usage is TRBJ1-1, with 9 bases fitting TRBD1. The CDR3 runs to 13 residues. V trimming: 11 bases; J trimming: 4 bases; junction bases outside the gene matches: 8. Germline V gene sequence: CDR1 MDHEN, CDR2 SYDVKM. The CDR3 DNA reads TGTGCCGGAGGGACAGGGTTCGGCACTGAAGCTTTCTTT. The encoded protein is CAGGTGFGTEAFF.